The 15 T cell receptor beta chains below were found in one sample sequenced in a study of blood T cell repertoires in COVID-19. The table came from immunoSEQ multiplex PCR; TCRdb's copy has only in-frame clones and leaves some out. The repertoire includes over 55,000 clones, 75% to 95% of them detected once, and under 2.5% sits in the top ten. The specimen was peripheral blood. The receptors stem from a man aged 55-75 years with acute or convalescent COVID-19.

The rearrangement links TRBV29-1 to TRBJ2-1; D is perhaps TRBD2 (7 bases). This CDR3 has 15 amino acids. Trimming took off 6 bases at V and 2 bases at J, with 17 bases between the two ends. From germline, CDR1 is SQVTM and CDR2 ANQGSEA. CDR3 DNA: TGCAGCGTGGACCCGGACAGCGGGACCTACAATGAGCAGTTCTTC. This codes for CSVDPDSGTYNEQFF.

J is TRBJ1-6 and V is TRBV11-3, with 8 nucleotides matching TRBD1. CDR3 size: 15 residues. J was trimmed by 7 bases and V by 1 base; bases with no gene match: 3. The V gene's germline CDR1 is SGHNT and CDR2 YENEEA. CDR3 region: CASSLAQGENSPLHF. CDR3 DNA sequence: TGTGCCAGCAGCTTAGCACAGGGGGAAAATTCACCCCTCCACTTT.

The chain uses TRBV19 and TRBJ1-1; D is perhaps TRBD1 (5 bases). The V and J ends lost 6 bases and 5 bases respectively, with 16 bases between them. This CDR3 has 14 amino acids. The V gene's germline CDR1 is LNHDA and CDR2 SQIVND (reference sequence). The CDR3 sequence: CASRSEGTRTEAFF. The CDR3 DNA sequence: TGTGCCAGTAGATCAGAGGGGACTAGGACTGAAGCTTTCTTT. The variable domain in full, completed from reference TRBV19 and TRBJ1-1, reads DGGITQSPKYLFRKEGQNVTLSCEQNLNHDAMYWYRQDPGQGLRLIYYSQIVNDFQKGDIAEGYSVSREKKESFPLTVTSAQKNPTAFYLCASRSEGTRTEAFFGQGTRLTVV.

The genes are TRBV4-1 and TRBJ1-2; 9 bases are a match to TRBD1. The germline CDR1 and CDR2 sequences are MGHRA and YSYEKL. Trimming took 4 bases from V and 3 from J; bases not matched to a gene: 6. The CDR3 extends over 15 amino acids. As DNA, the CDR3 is TGCGCCAGCAGCCCCACAGGGGGCAACGACTATGGCTACACCTTC. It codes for CASSPTGGNDYGYTF.

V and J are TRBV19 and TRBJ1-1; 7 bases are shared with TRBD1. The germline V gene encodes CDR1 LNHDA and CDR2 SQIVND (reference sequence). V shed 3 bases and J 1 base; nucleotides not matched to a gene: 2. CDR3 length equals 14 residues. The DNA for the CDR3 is TGTGCCAGTAGTATTGGACAGGAGAACACTGAAGCTTTCTTT. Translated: CASSIGQENTEAFF.

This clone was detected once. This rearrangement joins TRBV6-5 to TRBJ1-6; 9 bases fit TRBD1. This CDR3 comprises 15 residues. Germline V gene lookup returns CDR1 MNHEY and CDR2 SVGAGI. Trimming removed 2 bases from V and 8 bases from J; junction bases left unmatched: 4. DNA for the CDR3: TGTGCCAGCAGTTACGGTGGACAGGGGTATTCACCCCTCCACTTT. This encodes CASSYGGQGYSPLHF.

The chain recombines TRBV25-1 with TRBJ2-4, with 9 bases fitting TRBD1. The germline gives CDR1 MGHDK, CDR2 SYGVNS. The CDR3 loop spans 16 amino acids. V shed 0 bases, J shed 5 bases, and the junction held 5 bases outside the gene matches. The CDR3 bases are TGTGCCAGCAGTGAATATGGGACAGGGAAGGAAAACATTCAGTACTTC. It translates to CASSEYGTGKENIQYF.

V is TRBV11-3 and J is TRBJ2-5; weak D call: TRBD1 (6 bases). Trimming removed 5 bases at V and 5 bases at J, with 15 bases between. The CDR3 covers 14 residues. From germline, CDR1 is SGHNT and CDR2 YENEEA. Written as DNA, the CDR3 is TGTGCCAGCAGCCTGGGTGCAGGGGCCGAGACCCAGTACTTC. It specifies CASSLGAGAETQYF.

CDR3 protein: CAWKGLAGVANEQFF. For the CDR3, the DNA is TGTGCCTGGAAAGGACTAGCGGGAGTTGCCAATGAGCAGTTCTTC. The chain uses TRBV30 and TRBJ2-1; 13 bases fit TRBD2. The CDR3 runs to 15 residues. The germline V gene encodes CDR1 GTSNPN and CDR2 SVGIG (reference sequence). The ends lost 4 bases at V and 6 bases at J; junction bases unmatched: 6.

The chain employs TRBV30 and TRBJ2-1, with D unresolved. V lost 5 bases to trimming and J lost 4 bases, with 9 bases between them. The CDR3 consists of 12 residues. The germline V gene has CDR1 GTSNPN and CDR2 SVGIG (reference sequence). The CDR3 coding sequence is TGTGCCTGGGCCCCAGGATACAATGAGCAGTTCTTC. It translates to CAWAPGYNEQFF.

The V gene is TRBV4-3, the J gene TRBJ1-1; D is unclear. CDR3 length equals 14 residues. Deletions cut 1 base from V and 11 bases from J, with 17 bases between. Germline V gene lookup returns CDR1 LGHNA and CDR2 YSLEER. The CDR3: CASSQGSGRSGAFF. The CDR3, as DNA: TGCGCCAGCAGCCAAGGGTCTGGTAGATCCGGGGCTTTCTTT.

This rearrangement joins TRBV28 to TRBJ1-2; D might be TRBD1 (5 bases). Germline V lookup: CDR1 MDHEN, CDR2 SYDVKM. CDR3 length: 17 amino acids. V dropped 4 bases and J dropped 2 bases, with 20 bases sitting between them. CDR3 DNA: TGTGCCAGCAGTTCCCCCAGTGACAGCTATCCCAACTATGGCTACACCTTC. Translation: CASSSPSDSYPNYGYTF.

The CDR3 is CAWSGIDRGIWTEAFF. In nucleotides, the CDR3 is TGTGCCTGGAGTGGGATAGACAGGGGGATTTGGACTGAAGCTTTCTTT. V usage is TRBV30 and J usage is TRBJ1-1; TRBD1 matches 9 bases. This CDR3 has 16 amino acids. V trimming: 1 base; J trimming: 5 bases; junction bases outside the gene matches: 11. Germline V gene data show CDR1 as GTSNPN and CDR2 as SVGIG (reference sequence). Full variable domain (missing parts from reference TRBV30 and TRBJ1-1): SQTIHQWPATLVQPVGSPLSLECTVEGTSNPNLYWYRQAAGRGLQLLFYSVGIGQISSEVPQNLSASRPQDRQFILSSKKLLLSDSGFYLCAWSGIDRGIWTEAFFGQGTRLTVV.

This CDR3 is CASSYSGRAGEQFF. Here the CDR3 DNA reads TGTGCCAGCAGCTATAGCGGGAGGGCAGGTGAGCAGTTCTTC. The genes are TRBV7-3 and TRBJ2-1; 11 bases are a match to TRBD2. CDR1 and CDR2 from the germline V gene are SGHTA and FQGTGA. Unmatched junction bases numbered 5, after V lost 4 bases and J lost 9 bases. The CDR3 has 14 amino acids.

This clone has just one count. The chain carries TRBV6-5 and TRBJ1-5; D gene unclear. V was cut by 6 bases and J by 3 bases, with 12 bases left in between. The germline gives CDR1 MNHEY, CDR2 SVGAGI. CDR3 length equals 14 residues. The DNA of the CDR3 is TGTGCCAGCAGCCCCACCCGCGACAATCAGCCCCAGCATTTT. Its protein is CASSPTRDNQPQHF.